This T cell receptor (beta chain) was recorded in a study of CDR3 diversity in severe acne (dated by TCRdb to the late 2010s). On this clonotype itself: This clone's antigen is unknown. No per-base quality is available; no much larger clone lies one base away.

Measured from the cysteine to the phenylalanine, the CDR3 is 12 residues long. The read is trimmed to its CDR3 DNA, 36 bases read in frame from base 1. From a lookup of the germline V gene, CDR1 and CDR2 are SNHLY and FYNNEI. The V end loses 8 bases and the J end loses 4 bases, and a stretch of 11 bases separates them. The library was obtained by PCR. The instrument given in TCRdb is Illumina HiSeq 2000. TCRdb took the public reads, trimmed them with fastp at Q25, ran MiXCR for clone calling and kept in-frame beta chains. Rows with a matching CDR3 protein are joined into one entry that keeps the most common DNA and genes. In this sample the table shows approximately 90,000 distinct CDR3 sequences, 45% to 55% of which occur a single time. Over 9.5% of the sample rests with the top ten.

The sequencing sample was made of blood. This TCR was sampled from a male donor in good health, serving as a control. This chain is built from TRBV2 and TRBJ1-2; the best D guess is TRBD1, with 6 bases matching. The CDR3 protein sequence reads: CASLNRAYGYTF. The sequenced DNA: TGTGCCAGCCTTAACAGGGCCTATGGCTACACCTTC.